Shown below are 9 T cell receptor beta chains from a single sample sequenced in a study of T cell repertoires in cytomegalovirus infection. TCRdb processed the reads anew with MiXCR; each CDR3 protein has one entry. The repertoire holds some 320,000 distinct CDR3 sequences, with approximately 9.5% as singletons. Sample: PBMCs. Receptors originate from a human donor in good health (CMV status not recorded). Some clones in this sample may be carry-over from other donors' samples.

This clonotype showed up just a few times. This chain links TRBV7-2 with TRBJ2-5; 10 bases are a match to TRBD2. The CDR3 covers 14 residues. J gave up 4 bases and V 5 bases, and 4 bases lay outside the gene matches. Per germline, CDR1 SGHTA and CDR2 FQGNSA. The CDR3 loop reads CASSTRLAGETQYF. Written as DNA, the CDR3 is TGTGCCAGCAGCACTAGACTAGCGGGAGAGACCCAGTACTTC.

The chain links TRBV20-1 to TRBJ1-5, with D maybe TRBD1 (6 bases). Looked up from germline, CDR1 is DFQATT and CDR2 is SNEGSKA (reference sequence). The CDR3 is 14 residues long. Trimming took 6 bases from V and 4 from J, leaving 16 bases between them. The CDR3 nucleotides read TGCAGTGCACCTGGGGGGGGGCTAAATCAGCCCCAGCATTTT. This gives the protein CSAPGGGLNQPQHF.

The CDR3 is CSARPSGRGNYNEQFF. For the CDR3, the DNA is TGCAGTGCTAGGCCTAGCGGGAGGGGAAACTACAATGAGCAGTTCTTC. The chain recombines TRBV20-1 with TRBJ2-1, with 12 bases matching TRBD2. V lost 3 bases and J lost 3; bases outside the gene matches: 6. Germline V gene lookup returns CDR1 DFQATT and CDR2 SNEGSKA (reference sequence). The CDR3 totals 16 residues.

J is TRBJ2-7 and V is TRBV19, with TRBD1 identical over 9 bases. The CDR3 is 16 amino acids. V trimming: 5 bases; J trimming: 6 bases; junction bases outside the gene matches: 14. CDR1 is LNHDA and CDR2 is SQIVND in the germline V gene (reference sequence). The CDR3 protein is CASSPPGQGSPVEQYF. CDR3 in DNA: TGTGCCAGTAGTCCTCCGGGACAGGGCTCCCCGGTCGAGCAGTACTTC.

At least ten counts were recorded for this clonotype. The chain employs TRBV7-8 and TRBJ2-7; TRBD1 agrees at 10 bases. The CDR3 length is 14 residues. Unmatched junction bases numbered 2, after V lost 3 bases and J lost 3 bases. CDR1 is SGHVS, CDR2 FQNEAQ, per germline. The CDR3 DNA reads TGTGCCAGCAGCTTCCGGGACAGGGGCTACGAGCAGTACTTC. Amino acids: CASSFRDRGYEQYF.

The chain couples TRBV7-4 to TRBJ2-7, with no clear D. The CDR3 loop spans 13 amino acids. Trimming stripped 1 base from V and 6 bases from J, with 10 bases between. The germline CDR1 and CDR2 sequences are SGHVT and SQSDAQ. This CDR3 reads CASSLERSAEQYF. The CDR3 nucleotides read TGTGCCAGCAGCTTAGAAAGATCGGCCGAGCAGTACTTC.

The gene calls are TRBV12-3 or TRBV12-4 and TRBJ2-2, with TRBD2 as a possible D gene (5 bases). The V and J ends lost 7 bases and 7 bases respectively, with 10 bases between them. This CDR3 is built from 12 residues. For the CDR3, the DNA is TGTGCCAGCAATCGGGGTGGCGGGGAGCTGTTTTTT. This encodes CASNRGGGELFF.

This clonotype was counted many times. The V call is TRBV7-2, the J call TRBJ1-2, with unresolved D. The germline V gene encodes CDR1 SGHTA and CDR2 FQGNSA. This CDR3 has 13 residues. Trimming took 5 bases from V and 8 from J, leaving 15 bases between them. CDR3 loop: CASSLDREGGYTF. CDR3 nucleotide sequence: TGTGCCAGCAGCCTGGACCGTGAAGGCGGCTACACCTTC. Full variable domain (missing parts from reference TRBV7-2 and TRBJ1-2): GAGVSQSPSNKVTEKGKDVELRCDPISGHTALYWYRQSLGQGLEFLIYFQGNSAPDKSGLPSDRFSAERTGGSVSTLTIQRTQQEDSAVYLCASSLDREGGYTFGSGTRLTVV.

Comments on this clonotype: A much larger clone lies a single base off, so this may be a read error. The V and J genes are TRBV7-2 and TRBJ1-5; D gene ambiguous. CDR3 size: 14 residues. Germline V gene data show CDR1 as SGHTA and CDR2 as FQGNSA. Written as DNA, the CDR3 is TGTGCCGGCAGCTTAGAGGAGGGCCTTCAGCCCCAGCATTTT. Translated: CAGSLEEGLQPQHF. Based on the CDR3 plus reference TRBV7-2 and TRBJ1-5, the full variable domain is GAGVSQSPSNKVTEKGKDVELRCDPISGHTALYWYRQSLGQGLEFLIYFQGNSAPDKSGLPSDRFSAERTGGSVSTLTIQRTQQEDSAVYLCAGSLEEGLQPQHFGDGTRLSIL.